The text below deals with one T cell receptor (beta chain). PCR employed 60 Vbeta and 13 Jbeta primers. Method: immunoSEQ multiplex PCR; TCRdb's copy keeps in-frame clones and lacks some. The sample has about 120,000 clones, roughly 83% seen once. This record comes from a study of cytomegalovirus exposure and HLA in healthy donors. Deletions cut 1 base from V and 8 bases from J, with 18 bases between. This CDR3 comprises 15 residues. Per germline, CDR1 SGHRS and CDR2 YFSETQ. The material sequenced was PBMCs. The V and J genes are TRBV5-1 and TRBJ1-2, with a tentative D call TRBD1 (6 bases). The clonotype comes from a man aged 18 to 29 in good health and CMV-seronegative. The CDR3 region is CASSLTGQGSEGYTF. The CDR3 bases are TGCGCCAGCAGCTTGACTGGGCAGGGGAGTGAGGGCTACACCTTC.